These 11 T cell receptor beta chains were all obtained from the same sample, sequenced in a study of beta chain features in type 1 diabetes. Findings and limits, study-wide: Significant though moderate, a shortening of TCRB CDR3s appeared in all four CD4+ subsets of Type 1 diabetes patients.

Expressed TCRB transcripts were sequenced because the entire RNA isolate underwent reverse transcription. Sequencing was performed with immunoSEQ multiplex PCR; in TCRdb, only in-frame clones are kept and a portion is missing. The sample lists hundreds of thousands of clones, approximately 11% seen once, with 0.017% in the top ten. No antigen has been assigned to these receptors. The sequencing sample was made of naive CD4+ T cells from blood. The receptors stem from a man younger than 40 with type 1 diabetes.

The chain joins TRBV4-3 to TRBJ2-7; D is uncertain. CDR1 LGHNA and CDR2 YSLEER come from the germline V gene. The CDR3 sequence is 13 residues long. Trimming shortened V by 0 bases and J by 3 bases, and 6 bases separated the two germline ends. CDR3 loop: CASSQDSRYEQYF. DNA for the CDR3: TGCGCCAGCAGCCAAGACTCCCGCTACGAGCAGTACTTC.

The V and J genes are TRBV25-1 and TRBJ2-5; D not certain. V was trimmed by 6 bases and J by 8 bases, leaving 7 bases between them. Germline-derived CDR1 and CDR2 are MGHDK and SYGVNS. The CDR3 is 10 amino acids. Here the CDR3 DNA reads TGTGCCAGCAGGTCAGAAACCCAGTACTTC. Residues: CASRSETQYF.

This clone was found a few times. The rearrangement uses TRBV2 and TRBJ2-1; 10 positions match TRBD2. Trimming at V came to 6 bases and at J to 4 bases, leaving 6 bases not matched to a gene. The CDR3 runs 15 residues. In germline, CDR1 is SNHLY, CDR2 FYNNEI. CDR3 bases: TGTGCCAGCAGCCTAGGGACTAGCGATTACAATGAGCAGTTCTTC. Amino acids: CASSLGTSDYNEQFF.

This clone showed up just a few times. The chain is built from TRBV19 and TRBJ2-6; D is perhaps TRBD1 (6 bases). V lost 5 bases and J lost 12, with 20 bases in between. The CDR3 totals 15 residues. Germline V gene lookup returns CDR1 LNHDA and CDR2 SQIVND (reference sequence). CDR3 sequence: CASSPPLSTGTVLTF. The CDR3, as DNA: TGTGCCAGTAGTCCCCCACTTTCAACAGGGACCGTCCTGACTTTC.

The chain recombines TRBV5-6 with TRBJ1-5; tentatively, D is TRBD1 (5 bases). The CDR3 is made up of 15 amino acids. With 0 bases removed from V and 5 bases from J, the gap between germline ends came to 12 bases. CDR1 is SGHDT and CDR2 is YYEEEE in the germline V gene. Here the CDR3 DNA reads TGTGCCAGCAGCTTGGAAAGGGGCACGGATCAGCCCCAGCATTTT. Protein product: CASSLERGTDQPQHF. Drawing the rest from reference TRBV5-6 and TRBJ1-5, the complete variable domain is DAGVTQSPTHLIKTRGQQVTLRCSPKSGHDTVSWYQQALGQGPQFIFQYYEEEERQRGNFPDRFSGHQFPNYSSELNVNALLLGDSALYLCASSLERGTDQPQHFGDGTRLSIL.

In its sample, this clone was seen a few times. V is TRBV28 and J is TRBJ2-5; D not certain. V was trimmed by 7 bases and J by 5 bases, leaving 14 bases between them. CDR1 is MDHEN and CDR2 is SYDVKM in the germline V gene. There are 13 residues in the CDR3. The CDR3 coding sequence is TGTGCCAGCACCCTGTCGAGTAAGGAGACCCAGTACTTC. Translated: CASTLSSKETQYF.

The chain combines TRBV2 with TRBJ2-7; 7 nucleotides align to TRBD2. Germline CDR1 and CDR2: SNHLY and FYNNEI. This CDR3 spans 13 amino acids. V shed 5 bases, J shed 6 bases, and the junction held 7 bases outside the gene matches. Written as DNA, the CDR3 is TGTGCCAGCAGTAACCGGGAGGAGGGCGAGCAGTACTTC. Translated: CASSNREEGEQYF.

This clone was counted only a few times. The chain has TRBV29-1 and TRBJ1-1; the D is unclear. Trimming shortened V by 7 bases and J by 4 bases, and 13 bases separated the two germline ends. The germline V gene has CDR1 SQVTM and CDR2 ANQGSEA. The CDR3 has 12 residues. This CDR3 is CSGCRESTEAFF. The CDR3 nucleotides are TGCAGCGGCTGTAGGGAGTCCACTGAAGCTTTCTTT.

The sample holds a few counts of this clone. This chain connects TRBV29-1 to TRBJ1-1; D is uncertain. The CDR3 loop spans 13 amino acids. CDR1 SQVTM and CDR2 ANQGSEA come from the germline V gene. V was pared by 8 bases and J by 5 bases, with 18 bases between. The CDR3: CSFIDSGRTEAFF. DNA for the CDR3: TGCAGCTTTATCGACTCCGGAAGGACTGAAGCTTTCTTT.

The chain is built from TRBV2 and TRBJ2-5, with 7 bases fitting TRBD1. V dropped 4 bases and J dropped 5; count of bases not matched to a gene: 10. Germline CDR1 reads SNHLY; CDR2 reads FYNNEI. This CDR3 is built from 15 residues. The DNA of the CDR3 is TGTGCCAGCAGTGGGGTGCGAGGGGGCGATGAGACCCAGTACTTC. Translating gives CASSGVRGGDETQYF.

This clone was detected a few times. This sequence joins TRBV5-1 and TRBJ2-7; weak D call: TRBD1 (5 bases). This CDR3 has 14 amino acids. Trimming cost V 0 bases and J 5 bases, with 12 bases left between them. Germline values: CDR1 SGHRS, CDR2 YFSETQ. DNA of the CDR3: TGCGCCAGCAGCTTGGAAGCAGGGCTGAACGAGCAGTACTTC. Translation: CASSLEAGLNEQYF.